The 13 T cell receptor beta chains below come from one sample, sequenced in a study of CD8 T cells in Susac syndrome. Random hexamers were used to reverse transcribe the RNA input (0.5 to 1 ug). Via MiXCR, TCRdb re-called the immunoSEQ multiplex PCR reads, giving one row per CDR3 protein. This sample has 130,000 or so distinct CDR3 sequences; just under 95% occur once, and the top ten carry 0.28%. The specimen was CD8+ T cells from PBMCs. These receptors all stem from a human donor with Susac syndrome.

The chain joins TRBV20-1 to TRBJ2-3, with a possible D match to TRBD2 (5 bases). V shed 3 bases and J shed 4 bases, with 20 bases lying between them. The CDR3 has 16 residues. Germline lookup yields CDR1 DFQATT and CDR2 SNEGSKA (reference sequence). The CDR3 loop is CSASRAQDAEADTQYF. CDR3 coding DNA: TGCAGTGCTAGTCGGGCCCAGGATGCGGAGGCAGATACGCAGTATTTT.

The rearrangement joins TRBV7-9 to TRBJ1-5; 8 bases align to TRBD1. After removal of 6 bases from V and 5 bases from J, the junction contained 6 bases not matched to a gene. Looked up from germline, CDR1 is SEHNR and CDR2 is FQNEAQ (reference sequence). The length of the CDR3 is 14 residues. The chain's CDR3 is CASSGQGYDQPQHF. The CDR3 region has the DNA TGTGCCAGCAGTGGACAGGGATACGATCAGCCCCAGCATTTT.

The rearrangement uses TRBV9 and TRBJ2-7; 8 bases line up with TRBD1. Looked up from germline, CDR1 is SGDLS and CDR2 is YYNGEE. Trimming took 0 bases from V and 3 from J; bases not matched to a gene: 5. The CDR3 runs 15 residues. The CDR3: CASSVGGTGRYEQYF. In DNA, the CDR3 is TGTGCCAGCAGCGTAGGGGGGACAGGCCGCTACGAGCAGTACTTC.

CDR3 residues: CASSQEGGPETQYF. CDR3 sequence (DNA): TGTGCCAGCAGCCAAGAAGGGGGGCCGGAGACCCAGTACTTC. The V call is TRBV3-1, the J call TRBJ2-5; D possibly uses TRBD1 or TRBD2 (6 bases each). The CDR3 runs 14 residues. The germline V gene has CDR1 LGHDT and CDR2 YNNKEL (reference sequence). Trimming shortened V by 0 bases and J by 5 bases, and 10 bases separated the two germline ends.

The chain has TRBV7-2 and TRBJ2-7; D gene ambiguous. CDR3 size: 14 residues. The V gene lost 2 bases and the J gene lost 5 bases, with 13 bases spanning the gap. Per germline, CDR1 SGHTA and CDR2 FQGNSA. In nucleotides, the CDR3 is TGTGCCAGCAGCTTATCCGGGTTAGGAGACGAGCAGTACTTC. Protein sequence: CASSLSGLGDEQYF. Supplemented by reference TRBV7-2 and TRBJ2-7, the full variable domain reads GAGVSQSPSNKVTEKGKDVELRCDPISGHTALYWYRQSLGQGLEFLIYFQGNSAPDKSGLPSDRFSAERTGGSVSTLTIQRTQQEDSAVYLCASSLSGLGDEQYFGPGTRLTVT.

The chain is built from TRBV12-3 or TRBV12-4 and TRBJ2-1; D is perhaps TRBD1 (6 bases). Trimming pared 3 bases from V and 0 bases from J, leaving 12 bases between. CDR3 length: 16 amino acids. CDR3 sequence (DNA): TGTGCCAGCAGTTTGGTGAGGGGGAGCTCCTACAATGAGCAGTTCTTC. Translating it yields CASSLVRGSSYNEQFF.

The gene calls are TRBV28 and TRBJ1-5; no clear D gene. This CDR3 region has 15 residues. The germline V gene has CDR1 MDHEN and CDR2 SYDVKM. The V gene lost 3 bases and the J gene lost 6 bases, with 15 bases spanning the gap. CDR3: CASSFPTSWGQPQHF. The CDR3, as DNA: TGTGCCAGCAGTTTCCCGACGTCCTGGGGTCAGCCCCAGCATTTT.

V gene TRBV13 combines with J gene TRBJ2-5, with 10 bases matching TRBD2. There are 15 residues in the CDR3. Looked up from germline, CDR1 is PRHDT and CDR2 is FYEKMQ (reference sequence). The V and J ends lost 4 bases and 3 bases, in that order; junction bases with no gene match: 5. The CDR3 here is CASSSRTSGEETQYF. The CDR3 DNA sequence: TGTGCCAGCAGCTCCCGGACTAGCGGAGAAGAGACCCAGTACTTC.

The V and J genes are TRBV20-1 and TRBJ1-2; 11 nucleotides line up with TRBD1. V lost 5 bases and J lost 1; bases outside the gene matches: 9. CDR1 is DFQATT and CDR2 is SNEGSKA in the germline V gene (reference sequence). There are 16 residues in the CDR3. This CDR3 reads CSAGISDRGLNYGYTF. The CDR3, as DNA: TGCAGTGCTGGAATCTCGGACAGGGGGCTTAACTATGGCTACACCTTC.

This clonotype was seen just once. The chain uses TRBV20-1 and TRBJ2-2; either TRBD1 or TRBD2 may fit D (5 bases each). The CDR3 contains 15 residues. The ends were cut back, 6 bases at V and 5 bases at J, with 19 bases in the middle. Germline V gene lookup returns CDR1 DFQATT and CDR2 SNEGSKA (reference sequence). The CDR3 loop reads CSAQRVRGQTGELFF. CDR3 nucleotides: TGCAGTGCCCAGAGGGTGAGAGGACAAACCGGGGAGCTGTTTTTT.

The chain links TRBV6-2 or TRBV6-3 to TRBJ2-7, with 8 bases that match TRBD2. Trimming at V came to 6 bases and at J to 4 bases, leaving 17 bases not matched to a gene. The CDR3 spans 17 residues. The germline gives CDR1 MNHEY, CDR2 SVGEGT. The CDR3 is CASRSLRFPGGPYEQYF. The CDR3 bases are TGTGCCAGCAGATCCCTCCGATTTCCGGGGGGGCCGTACGAGCAGTACTTC.

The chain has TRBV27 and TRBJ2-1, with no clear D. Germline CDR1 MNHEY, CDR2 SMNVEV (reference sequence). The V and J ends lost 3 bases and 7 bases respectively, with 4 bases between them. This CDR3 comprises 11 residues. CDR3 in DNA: TGTGCCAGCAGTTTTCGGAATGAGCAGTTCTTC. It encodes CASSFRNEQFF.

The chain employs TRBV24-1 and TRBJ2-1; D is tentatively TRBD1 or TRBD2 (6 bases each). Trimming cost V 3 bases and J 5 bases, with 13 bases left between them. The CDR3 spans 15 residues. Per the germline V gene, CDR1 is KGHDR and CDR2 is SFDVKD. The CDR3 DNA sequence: TGTGCCACCAGTGATGAGGCTGGGGGGCACAATGAGCAGTTCTTC. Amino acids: CATSDEAGGHNEQFF.